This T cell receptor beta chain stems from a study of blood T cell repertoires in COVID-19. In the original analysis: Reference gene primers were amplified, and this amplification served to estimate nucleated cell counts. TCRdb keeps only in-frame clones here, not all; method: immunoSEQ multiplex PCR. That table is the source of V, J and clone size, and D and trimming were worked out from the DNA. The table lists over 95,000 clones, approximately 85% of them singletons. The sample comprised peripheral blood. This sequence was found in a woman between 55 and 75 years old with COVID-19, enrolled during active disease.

This CDR3 is CASSLGGEYNEQFF. In nucleotides, the CDR3 is TGCGCCAGCAGCTTGGGGGGAGAGTACAATGAGCAGTTCTTC. The gene calls are TRBV5-1 and TRBJ2-1; tentatively, D is TRBD2 (5 bases). The CDR3 runs 14 residues. Germline values: CDR1 SGHRS, CDR2 YFSETQ. V dropped 0 bases and J dropped 4 bases, with 8 bases sitting between them.